The rows below give T cell receptor beta chains drawn from one sample of a study of identical twins. Each CDR3 protein gets one entry after TCRdb re-called the 5' RACE reads with MiXCR. In the table there are about 210,000 distinct CDR3 sequences, roughly a tenth of which are singletons. The sequenced sample consisted of memory (CD45RO+) T cells sorted from blood. The receptors originated from a young woman in good health. Both conserved end residues are part of each CDR3. Each record gives: J gene, V gene, clone size, D gene, CDR3 protein, CDR3 DNA. A D gene is named only where the DNA matches it firmly. Expanded clones get a size class; other rows say once, few or many, or leave the size out.

j_gene: TRBJ1-3; v_gene: TRBV20-1; abundance: few; d_gene: -; CDR3aa: CSASQGGNTIYF; CDR3nt: TGCAGTGCGAGTCAGGGAGGGAACACCATATATTTT
j_gene: TRBJ2-7; v_gene: TRBV6-8; abundance: few; d_gene: TRBD2; CDR3aa: CATRRVGLAGVSYEQYF; CDR3nt: TGTGCCACCCGCAGGGTAGGTCTAGCGGGAGTATCCTACGAGCAGTACTTC
j_gene: TRBJ1-2; v_gene: TRBV25-1; abundance: -; d_gene: -; CDR3aa: CASSGQYGGYTF; CDR3nt: TGTGCCAGCAGCGGACAGTACGGTGGCTACACCTTC
j_gene: TRBJ1-6; v_gene: TRBV7-9; abundance: -; d_gene: -; CDR3aa: CASSLLSRGINSPLHF; CDR3nt: TGTGCCAGCAGCTTGTTGTCGCGGGGGATTAATTCACCCCTCCACTTT
j_gene: TRBJ2-3; v_gene: TRBV7-3; abundance: -; d_gene: -; CDR3aa: CASSPLGGGPADTQYF; CDR3nt: TGTGCCAGCAGCCCCCTTGGCGGGGGCCCTGCAGATACGCAGTATTTT
j_gene: TRBJ2-1; v_gene: TRBV20-1; abundance: many; d_gene: -; CDR3aa: CSGGRRSSYNEQFF; CDR3nt: TGCAGTGGAGGACGGAGGAGCTCCTACAATGAGCAGTTCTTC
j_gene: TRBJ2-7; v_gene: TRBV19; abundance: -; d_gene: TRBD1; CDR3aa: CASKGQGAFYEQYF; CDR3nt: TGTGCCAGTAAGGGACAGGGAGCATTCTACGAGCAGTACTTC
j_gene: TRBJ1-5; v_gene: TRBV5-6; abundance: -; d_gene: TRBD1; CDR3aa: CASSLAMGTGDQPQHF; CDR3nt: TGTGCCAGCAGCTTGGCTATGGGGACAGGCGATCAGCCCCAGCATTTT
j_gene: TRBJ2-3; v_gene: TRBV6-1; abundance: -; d_gene: TRBD2; CDR3aa: CASSGRLAGKLDTQYF; CDR3nt: TGTGCCAGCAGCGGCAGACTAGCGGGAAAATTGGATACGCAGTATTTT
j_gene: TRBJ2-7; v_gene: TRBV9; abundance: -; d_gene: -; CDR3aa: CASSTGGGGQFEQYF; CDR3nt: TGTGCCAGCAGCACAGGGGGCGGGGGGCAATTTGAGCAGTACTTC
j_gene: TRBJ1-2; v_gene: TRBV20-1; abundance: many; d_gene: -; CDR3aa: CSAFPRPYGYTF; CDR3nt: TGCAGTGCTTTCCCTCGTCCCTATGGCTACACCTTC
j_gene: TRBJ2-7; v_gene: TRBV5-5; abundance: few; d_gene: -; CDR3aa: CASSWSVISSYEQYF; CDR3nt: TGTGCCAGCAGCTGGAGCGTAATCTCTTCCTACGAGCAGTACTTC
j_gene: TRBJ2-7; v_gene: TRBV20-1; abundance: -; d_gene: -; CDR3aa: CSARVTYEQYF; CDR3nt: TGCAGTGCTAGGGTTACCTACGAGCAGTACTTC
j_gene: TRBJ2-7; v_gene: TRBV6-5; abundance: many; d_gene: TRBD1; CDR3aa: CASSYSGTGLLYEQYF; CDR3nt: TGTGCCAGCAGTTACTCCGGGACAGGGTTATTGTACGAGCAGTACTTC
j_gene: TRBJ2-7; v_gene: TRBV6-1; abundance: -; d_gene: -; CDR3aa: CASSDTYRDGISYEQYF; CDR3nt: TGTGCCAGCAGTGATACGTACCGGGACGGGATCTCCTACGAGCAGTACTTC
j_gene: TRBJ2-5; v_gene: TRBV5-1; abundance: many; d_gene: -; CDR3aa: CASSFVPQETQYF; CDR3nt: TGCGCCAGCAGCTTTGTACCTCAAGAGACCCAGTACTTC
j_gene: TRBJ2-3; v_gene: TRBV5-1; abundance: many; d_gene: TRBD1; CDR3aa: CASSPRGQGPDTQYF; CDR3nt: TGCGCCAGCAGCCCGAGGGGACAGGGGCCAGATACGCAGTATTTT
j_gene: TRBJ2-7; v_gene: TRBV5-1; abundance: -; d_gene: -; CDR3aa: CASSLAAGKPYEQYF; CDR3nt: TGCGCCAGCAGCTTAGCAGCGGGCAAACCCTACGAGCAGTACTTC
j_gene: TRBJ1-1; v_gene: TRBV7-2; abundance: many; d_gene: -; CDR3aa: CASSSGRSNTEAFF; CDR3nt: TGTGCCAGCAGCTCGGGACGGTCGAACACTGAAGCTTTCTTT
j_gene: TRBJ1-4; v_gene: TRBV4-3; abundance: many; d_gene: -; CDR3aa: CASSQAVTNNEKLFF; CDR3nt: TGCGCCAGCAGCCAAGCGGTAACAAACAATGAAAAACTGTTTTTT
j_gene: TRBJ1-1; v_gene: TRBV20-1; abundance: many; d_gene: -; CDR3aa: CSAGREGRNTEAFF; CDR3nt: TGCAGTGCTGGACGTGAGGGCAGGAACACTGAAGCTTTCTTT
j_gene: TRBJ2-3; v_gene: TRBV20-1; abundance: -; d_gene: TRBD2; CDR3aa: CSAPSGGTDTQYF; CDR3nt: TGCAGTGCCCCCAGCGGGGGCACAGATACGCAGTATTTT
j_gene: TRBJ1-5; v_gene: TRBV15; abundance: many; d_gene: TRBD1; CDR3aa: CATSRDQTGGRKNQPQHF; CDR3nt: TGTGCCACCAGCAGAGATCAAACAGGGGGCCGCAAGAATCAGCCCCAGCATTTT
j_gene: TRBJ2-1; v_gene: TRBV24-1; abundance: -; d_gene: -; CDR3aa: CATERGGEQFF; CDR3nt: TGTGCCACCGAGAGGGGAGGTGAGCAGTTCTTC
j_gene: TRBJ1-3; v_gene: TRBV29-1; abundance: many; d_gene: TRBD1; CDR3aa: CSASTGGNTIYF; CDR3nt: TGCAGCGCCTCGACAGGGGGAAACACCATATATTTT
j_gene: TRBJ2-1; v_gene: TRBV4-1; abundance: many; d_gene: TRBD2; CDR3aa: CASSQGRRGLAGGPNLSEQFF; CDR3nt: TGCGCCAGCAGCCAAGGCCGACGGGGACTAGCGGGAGGGCCCAACCTAAGTGAGCAGTTCTTC
j_gene: TRBJ2-2; v_gene: TRBV5-1; abundance: few; d_gene: TRBD1; CDR3aa: CASSPSGTGYTGELFF; CDR3nt: TGCGCCAGCAGCCCATCCGGGACAGGGTACACCGGGGAGCTGTTTTTT
j_gene: TRBJ1-5; v_gene: TRBV20-1; abundance: few; d_gene: -; CDR3aa: CSARFALNQPQHF; CDR3nt: TGCAGTGCTAGATTTGCGCTAAATCAGCCCCAGCATTTT
j_gene: TRBJ1-6; v_gene: TRBV5-5; abundance: few; d_gene: -; CDR3aa: CASGVGPNSPLHF; CDR3nt: TGTGCCTCTGGAGTAGGTCCAAATTCACCCCTCCACTTT
j_gene: TRBJ2-7; v_gene: TRBV5-6; abundance: -; d_gene: -; CDR3aa: CASSLLLGYEQYF; CDR3nt: TGTGCCAGCAGCCTCCTCTTGGGCTACGAGCAGTACTTC
j_gene: TRBJ2-3; v_gene: TRBV6-5; abundance: many; d_gene: -; CDR3aa: CASSYQSSGSGTQYF; CDR3nt: TGTGCCAGCAGTTACCAATCGTCTGGTTCGGGTACGCAGTATTTT
j_gene: TRBJ1-1; v_gene: TRBV12-3/TRBV12-4; abundance: -; d_gene: -; CDR3aa: CASSLRLVTEAFF; CDR3nt: TGTGCCAGCAGTTTAAGGCTCGTGACAGAAGCTTTCTTT
j_gene: TRBJ1-6; v_gene: TRBV5-1; abundance: -; d_gene: TRBD1; CDR3aa: CASSPGTAESPLHF; CDR3nt: TGCGCCAGCAGCCCCGGGACAGCGGAGTCACCCCTCCACTTT
j_gene: TRBJ1-3; v_gene: TRBV21-1; abundance: -; d_gene: -; CDR3aa: CASSTDRGHSGNTIYF; CDR3nt: TGTGCCAGCAGCACAGACAGGGGACACTCTGGAAACACCATATATTTT
j_gene: TRBJ2-1; v_gene: TRBV20-1; abundance: many; d_gene: TRBD2; CDR3aa: CSAYPTSGAYNEQFF; CDR3nt: TGCAGTGCTTACCCGACTAGCGGGGCCTACAATGAGCAGTTCTTC
j_gene: TRBJ2-1; v_gene: TRBV6-6; abundance: few; d_gene: -; CDR3aa: CASSRGPSVEQFF; CDR3nt: TGTGCCAGCAGCCGCGGACCGAGCGTTGAGCAGTTCTTC
j_gene: TRBJ2-1; v_gene: TRBV9; abundance: few; d_gene: -; CDR3aa: CASSLLGDEQFF; CDR3nt: TGTGCCAGCAGCCTACTCGGGGATGAGCAGTTCTTC
j_gene: TRBJ1-2; v_gene: TRBV28; abundance: -; d_gene: TRBD1; CDR3aa: CASSRPGTAYWDYGYTF; CDR3nt: TGTGCCAGCAGTAGGCCCGGGACAGCGTATTGGGACTATGGCTACACCTTC
j_gene: TRBJ2-4; v_gene: TRBV2; abundance: many; d_gene: -; CDR3aa: CASSAATGIAKNIQYF; CDR3nt: TGTGCCAGCAGTGCCGCGACGGGTATAGCCAAAAACATTCAGTACTTC
j_gene: TRBJ1-5; v_gene: TRBV12-3/TRBV12-4; abundance: many; d_gene: -; CDR3aa: CASSPGRQTWNQPQHF; CDR3nt: TGTGCCAGCAGTCCGGGACGCCAGACCTGGAATCAGCCCCAGCATTTT
j_gene: TRBJ2-7; v_gene: TRBV3-1; abundance: few; d_gene: -; CDR3aa: CASSQGFRVEQYF; CDR3nt: TGTGCCAGCAGCCAAGGCTTCCGGGTCGAGCAGTACTTC